This T cell receptor beta chain is drawn from a study of cytomegalovirus exposure and HLA in healthy donors. Study-wide findings and caveats: The authors confirmed in vitro that three CMV-associated chains were specific for CMV antigens. A later look showed TCR association rates differing by HLA locus, highest for DRB1 and lowest for HLA-C.

A multiplex PCR was run with 60 Vbeta primers and 13 Jbeta primers. Using immunoSEQ multiplex PCR, the repertoire was profiled, and TCRdb retains in-frame clones only, with some absent. This sample has 35,000 to 50,000 clones, with 50% to 75% found just once. The table lists this clone with a count of one. Antigen unknown. The CDR3 loop spans 14 amino acids. The germline gives CDR1 ENHRY, CDR2 SYGVKD. V was cut by 7 bases and J by 3 bases, with 13 bases left in between. This TCR was sampled from a human donor in good health. V gene TRBV10-3 combines with J gene TRBJ2-1, with a possible D match to TRBD1 (7 bases). The sample comprised PBMCs. The CDR3 region is CAITSGGIYNEQFF. The CDR3 DNA is TGTGCCATCACCTCAGGGGGGATCTACAATGAGCAGTTCTTC.